This T cell receptor (beta chain) was sequenced in a study of PD-L1 blockade in urothelial cancer. Turning to the study itself: When patients started atezolizumab in about 2014, it was given at 1,200 mg intravenously every 3 weeks. Study-level points and caveats: Clones that were tumor-associated expanded more in the blood of durable-benefit patients at 3 weeks.

A spike-in of synthetic TCR analog templates was added to each PCR. Some clones are missing from TCRdb's copy, which holds only in-frame ones; the method was immunoSEQ multiplex PCR. The sample yields some 51,000 clones, about 88% seen once. The time point here: peripheral blood 6 weeks after treatment start. V lost 0 bases and J 3 bases, leaving 12 bases between the germline ends. Germline V CDR1 and CDR2: SGHRS, YFSETQ. This CDR3 comprises 15 residues. This clone was picked up one time. Its antigen remains unknown. Here the sequenced sample was PBMCs, taken around atezolizumab (anti-PD-L1) treatment. The TCR was taken from a man between 60 and 75 years old with urothelial cancer. This sequence joins TRBV5-1 and TRBJ1-1; tentative D call: TRBD1 (6 bases). The CDR3 loop is CASSLEGQGYTEAFF. As DNA, the CDR3 is TGCGCCAGCAGCTTGGAGGGGCAGGGGTACACTGAAGCTTTCTTT.